These 24 T cell receptor beta chains came from one sample sequenced in a study of follicular helper T cells after annual influenza vaccination. The time point here: 2015-2016 season, pre-vaccination. Some clones are missing from TCRdb's copy, which holds only in-frame ones; the method was immunoSEQ multiplex PCR. The sample includes under 15,000 clones, 65% to 85% seen only once; the top ten take 0.4% to 0.55%. The specimen comprised CXCR5- memory CD4+ T cells sorted from blood, sampled on the day of influenza vaccination. The receptors come from an adult who received the influenza vaccine.

The DNA of the CDR3 is TGCGCCAGCAGCGGGGAGACCCAGTACTTC. As protein: CASSGETQYF. The chain carries TRBV5-1 and TRBJ2-5; D not certain. The CDR3 runs to 10 residues. Per the germline V gene, CDR1 is SGHRS and CDR2 is YFSETQ. Deletions cut 4 bases from V and 5 bases from J, with 3 bases between.

CDR3 amino acids: CASRTSQTDTQYF. CDR3 DNA sequence: TGCGCCAGTCGGACAAGTCAGACAGATACGCAGTATTTT. The chain recombines TRBV10-1 with TRBJ2-3, with D perhaps matching TRBD1 (5 bases). CDR3 length equals 13 residues. V lost 9 bases to trimming and J lost 3 bases, with 13 bases between them. Germline V CDR1 and CDR2: WNHNN, SYGVQD (reference sequence).

The CDR3 is CASSHPPGGSAKNIQYF. CDR3 bases: TGCGCCAGCAGCCACCCACCTGGAGGGTCAGCCAAAAACATTCAGTACTTC. The chain is built from TRBV4-1 and TRBJ2-4; the D gene is possibly TRBD2 (6 bases). Between the trimmed V and J ends, which lost 3 bases and 0 bases, there was a span of 15 bases. Per germline, CDR1 MGHRA and CDR2 YSYEKL. The CDR3 has 17 residues.

This clone was detected once. The rearrangement uses TRBV19 and TRBJ2-1, with D possibly TRBD1 on 5 matching bases. The CDR3 extends over 15 amino acids. The germline V gene has CDR1 LNHDA and CDR2 SQIVND (reference sequence). V shed 4 bases and J shed 8 bases, with 18 bases lying between them. CDR3 residues: CASSNQGFGIHEQFF. CDR3 sequence (DNA): TGTGCCAGTAGTAATCAGGGCTTTGGAATCCATGAGCAGTTCTTC.

V and J are TRBV5-1 and TRBJ2-2, with D perhaps matching TRBD1 or TRBD2 (6 bases each). Germline assignment: CDR1 SGHRS and CDR2 YFSETQ. The germline V and J ends were trimmed by 0 bases and 5 bases, with 14 bases remaining between them. The CDR3 consists of 16 residues. CDR3 nucleotide sequence: TGCGCCAGCAGCTTGGGTGGGGGGCGCTGGACCGGGGAGCTGTTTTTT. This encodes CASSLGGGRWTGELFF. Variable domain in full (rest from reference TRBV5-1 and TRBJ2-2): KAGVTQTPRYLIKTRGQQVTLSCSPISGHRSVSWYQQTPGQGLQFLFEYFSETQRNKGNFPGRFSGRQFSNSRSEMNVSTLELGDSALYLCASSLGGGRWTGELFFGEGSRLTVL.

The V and J genes are TRBV19 and TRBJ2-7, with no clear D. CDR1 and CDR2 (germline): LNHDA, SQIVND (reference sequence). V gave up 3 bases and J gave up 1 base, with 13 bases separating them. The CDR3 runs 15 residues. CDR3 residues: CASSISADSSYEQYF. In DNA form, the CDR3 reads TGTGCCAGTAGTATTAGTGCAGATTCTTCCTACGAGCAGTACTTC.

V gene TRBV4-1 combines with J gene TRBJ1-2, with D possibly matching TRBD1 (6 bases). The CDR3 totals 15 residues. Germline V CDR1 and CDR2: MGHRA, YSYEKL. V was shortened by 0 bases and J by 7 bases, with 15 bases between the two germline ends. Here the CDR3 reads CASSQDRQAYFGYTF. CDR3 coding DNA: TGCGCCAGCAGCCAAGATCGACAGGCGTACTTTGGCTACACCTTC.

The chain has TRBV10-2 and TRBJ1-6; the match to TRBD1 covers 8 bases. Trimming took 6 bases from V and 7 from J; bases not matched to a gene: 14. The V gene's germline CDR1 is WSHSY and CDR2 SAAADI. The CDR3 extends over 17 amino acids. The CDR3 DNA follows: TGCGCCAGCAGGGACCCCTTACCAGACAGGGGAAATTCACCCCTCCACTTT. This translates into CASRDPLPDRGNSPLHF.

The DNA of the CDR3 is TGTGCCAGCAGCTCTCGACTAGCGGGCTCCTACAATGAGCAGTTCTTC. Encoded protein: CASSSRLAGSYNEQFF. This chain uses TRBV5-4 with TRBJ2-1; 10 nucleotides align to TRBD2. V lost 3 bases and J lost 0; bases outside the gene matches: 3. The CDR3 spans 16 residues. The V gene's germline CDR1 is SGHNT and CDR2 YYREEE (reference sequence).

The chain joins TRBV4-3 to TRBJ1-6; D remains unclear. The CDR3 consists of 16 residues. Germline loops: CDR1 LGHNA, CDR2 YSLEER. V was cut by 0 bases and J by 7 bases, with 13 bases left in between. As DNA, the CDR3 is TGCGCCAGCAGCCAAGATCCCGCGTTAGGAAATTCACCCCTCCACTTT. Translating it yields CASSQDPALGNSPLHF.

The chain links TRBV14 to TRBJ2-1; weak D call: TRBD1 (6 bases). V gave up 5 bases and J gave up 1 base, with 9 bases separating them. Germline V gives CDR1 SGHDN, CDR2 FVKESK. The CDR3 is made up of 14 amino acids. CDR3 sequence: CASSKDRSYNEQFF. The CDR3 DNA is TGTGCCAGCAGCAAGGACAGATCCTACAATGAGCAGTTCTTC.

V usage is TRBV19 and J usage is TRBJ1-5; D is uncertain. Germline V CDR1 and CDR2: LNHDA, SQIVND (reference sequence). This CDR3 contains 14 residues. Trimming took off 7 bases at V and 5 bases at J, with 15 bases between the two ends. This chain's CDR3 is CASTRGREDQPQHF. The CDR3 bases are TGTGCCAGTACCCGGGGAAGGGAAGATCAGCCCCAGCATTTT. Together with reference TRBV19 and TRBJ1-5, the CDR3 gives the full variable domain: DGGITQSPKYLFRKEGQNVTLSCEQNLNHDAMYWYRQDPGQGLRLIYYSQIVNDFQKGDIAEGYSVSREKKESFPLTVTSAQKNPTAFYLCASTRGREDQPQHFGDGTRLSIL.

CDR3 bases: TGTGCCAGCAGCCAGATGCCGGGACTAGCGAGAAACACCGGGGAGCTGTTTTTT. This sequence encodes CASSQMPGLARNTGELFF. The chain links TRBV11-2 to TRBJ2-2; 10 nucleotides match TRBD2. Per the germline V gene, CDR1 is SGHAT and CDR2 is FQNNGV. This CDR3 is built from 18 residues. Germline trimming cut 5 bases from V and 2 bases from J; bases unmatched to any gene: 11. The full variable domain, completed using reference TRBV11-2 and TRBJ2-2, is EAGVAQSPRYKIIEKRQSVAFWCNPISGHATLYWYQQILGQGPKLLIQFQNNGVVDDSQLPKDRFSAERLKGVDSTLKIQPAKLEDSAVYLCASSQMPGLARNTGELFFGEGSRLTVL.

The rearrangement joins TRBV5-8 to TRBJ1-1; the D is unclear. Trimming took off 2 bases at V and 4 bases at J, with 15 bases between the two ends. This CDR3 is 15 amino acids long. Germline CDR1 SGHTS, CDR2 YDEGEE. The CDR3 DNA sequence: TGTGCCAGCAGCTTTGAGTTGCGACACATCACTGAAGCTTTCTTT. It specifies CASSFELRHITEAFF.

J is TRBJ1-1 and V is TRBV28; D may be TRBD1 (5 bases). CDR1 and CDR2 from the germline V gene are MDHEN and SYDVKM. The CDR3 length is 13 residues. Trimming took 1 base from V and 11 from J, leaving 14 bases between them. The CDR3 region is CASSLLGAGSAFF. The DNA of the CDR3 is TGTGCCAGCAGTTTATTAGGGGCGGGTAGCGCTTTCTTT.

This clone was observed a handful of times. The J gene is TRBJ1-1, the V gene TRBV6-5; TRBD1 agrees at 7 bases. The CDR3 spans 12 residues. CDR1 is MNHEY, CDR2 SVGAGI, per germline. V lost 6 bases, J lost 10 bases, and 8 bases stayed unmatched. The CDR3 coding sequence is TGTGCCAGCAGCCTCAGACAGGGAGGAGCTTTCTTT. Protein sequence: CASSLRQGGAFF.

The V call is TRBV28, the J call TRBJ1-6; no firm D call. Germline V CDR1 and CDR2: MDHEN, SYDVKM. The CDR3 covers 15 residues. V was shortened by 2 bases and J by 12 bases, with 17 bases between the two germline ends. DNA for the CDR3: TGTGCCAGCAGTTTAAACCCAGGACTCCCCGGACCCCTCCACTTT. Translated, it gives CASSLNPGLPGPLHF. The variable domain in full, with the rest retrieved from reference TRBV28 and TRBJ1-6, is DVKVTQSSRYLVKRTGEKVFLECVQDMDHENMFWYRQDPGLGLRLIYFSYDVKMKEKGDIPEGYSVSREKKERFSLILESASTNQTSMYLCASSLNPGLPGPLHFGNGTRLTVT.

The chain combines TRBV7-2 with TRBJ2-7; the D call may be TRBD1 or TRBD2 (6 bases each). Germline CDR1 is SGHTA and CDR2 is FQGNSA. The CDR3 is 15 residues long. V shed 3 bases and J shed 0 bases, with 12 bases lying between them. The CDR3 protein is CASSLGGVVSYEQYF. The CDR3, as DNA: TGTGCCAGCAGCTTGGGGGGCGTCGTCTCCTACGAGCAGTACTTC.

The chain is built from TRBV7-9 and TRBJ2-2; 7 nucleotides match TRBD2. The V gene's germline CDR1 is SEHNR and CDR2 FQNEAQ (reference sequence). This CDR3 has 14 amino acids. With V trimmed by 5 bases and J by 4 bases, 4 bases remained unmatched. CDR3 in amino acids: CASSVGGGTGELFF. The CDR3 DNA sequence: TGTGCCAGCAGCGTGGGCGGGGGCACCGGGGAGCTGTTTTTT.

The chain uses TRBV6-5 and TRBJ2-1; 10 bases fit TRBD1. Trimming at V came to 7 bases and at J to 8 bases, leaving 5 bases not matched to a gene. Per the germline V gene, CDR1 is MNHEY and CDR2 is SVGAGI. This CDR3 region has 13 residues. In nucleotides, the CDR3 is TGTGCCAGCACTGACGGACAGGGGGATGAGCAGTTCTTC. Residues: CASTDGQGDEQFF.

V usage is TRBV5-1 and J usage is TRBJ2-5; 8 positions agree with TRBD1. With 3 bases clipped from V and 4 bases from J, the junction kept 2 bases outside the gene matches. Germline V gives CDR1 SGHRS, CDR2 YFSETQ. CDR3 size: 13 residues. The CDR3 region is CASSSGQGETQYF. CDR3 coding DNA: TGCGCCAGCAGCTCCGGACAGGGAGAGACCCAGTACTTC.

The rearrangement uses TRBV7-7 and TRBJ2-7; no firm D call. The CDR3 runs to 13 residues. Germline assignment: CDR1 SSHAT and CDR2 FNYEAQ (reference sequence). V dropped 2 bases and J dropped 5 bases, with 10 bases sitting between them. The CDR3 reads CASSLTDLNEQYF. The CDR3 DNA sequence: TGTGCCAGCAGCTTAACGGACCTCAACGAGCAGTACTTC.

V is TRBV11-2 and J is TRBJ2-1; weak D call: TRBD1 (6 bases). Trimming left V 2 bases short and J 9 bases short, with 14 bases between. Germline V lookup: CDR1 SGHAT, CDR2 FQNNGV. CDR3 length: 14 residues. The DNA of the CDR3 is TGTGCCAGCAGCTTATTACAGGGCCGCCCTGAGCAGTTCTTC. Translation: CASSLLQGRPEQFF.

The chain uses TRBV21-1 and TRBJ1-2; the table's D call, TRBD1, was not checked against the DNA. TRBV21-1 is termed a pseudogene. The CDR3 sequence is 14 residues long. CDR3 region: CASSPGTGNYGYTF. The CDR3, as DNA: TGTGCCAGCAGCCCCGGGACAGGGAACTATGGCTACACCTTC.